This T cell receptor beta chain emerged from a study of cytomegalovirus exposure and HLA in healthy donors. The PCR contained 60 Vbeta and 13 Jbeta primers. Here immunoSEQ multiplex PCR was the method, and the copy in TCRdb shows in-frame clones only, minus some. The sample includes approximately 210,000 clones, more than 75% of them seen just once. Study observations and caveats: 15,000 to 20,000 TCR beta sequences were associated with HLA alleles at 0.05 false discovery rate in a later analysis.

Unrecorded immune exposure was likely among donors, who were nominally healthy when sampled. This clone was counted between two and nine times. The antigen remains unidentified. Sequencing used PBMCs. This TCR was recovered from a male donor in good health and CMV-seropositive.

The chain's CDR3 is CASSPRGSTEAFF. CDR3 bases: TGTGCCAGCAGCCCTAGGGGGAGCACTGAAGCTTTCTTT. The V call is TRBV11-3, the J call TRBJ1-1; a possible D gene is TRBD1 (6 bases). The V gene's germline CDR1 is SGHNT and CDR2 YENEEA. This CDR3 is 13 amino acids long. Trimming removed 5 bases at V and 4 bases at J, with 11 bases between.